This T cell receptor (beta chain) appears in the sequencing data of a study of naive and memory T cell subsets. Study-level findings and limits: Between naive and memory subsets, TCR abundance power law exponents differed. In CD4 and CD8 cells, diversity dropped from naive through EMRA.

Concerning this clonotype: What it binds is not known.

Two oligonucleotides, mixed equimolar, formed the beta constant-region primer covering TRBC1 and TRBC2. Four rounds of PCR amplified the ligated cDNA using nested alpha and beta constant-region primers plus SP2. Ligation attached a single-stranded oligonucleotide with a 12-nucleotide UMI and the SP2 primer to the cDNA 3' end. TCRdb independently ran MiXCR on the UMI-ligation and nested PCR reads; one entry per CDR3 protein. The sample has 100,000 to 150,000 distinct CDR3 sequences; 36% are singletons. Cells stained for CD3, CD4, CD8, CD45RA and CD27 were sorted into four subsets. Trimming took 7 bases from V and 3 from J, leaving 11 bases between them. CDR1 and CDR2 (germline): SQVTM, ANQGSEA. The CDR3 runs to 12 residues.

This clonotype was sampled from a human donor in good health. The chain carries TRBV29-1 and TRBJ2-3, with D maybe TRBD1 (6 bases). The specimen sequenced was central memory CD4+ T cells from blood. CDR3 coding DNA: TGCAGCGAGGCACAGGGTACAGATACGCAGTATTTT. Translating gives CSEAQGTDTQYF.